This entry lists 2 T cell receptor beta chains sequenced from one sample in a study of molecular identifiers for immune sequencing clone quantification. TCRdb re-called the PCR reads through MiXCR, storing one row per CDR3 protein. The sample gives around 480,000 distinct CDR3 sequences, about 25% of which show up once; approximately 0.76% is in the top ten. The sample comprised naive CD8+ T cells from blood, with Jurkat cell RNA spiked in. Subset in this sample: FACS-sorted CD8+CD4-CCR7+CD45RA+ naive T cells. Every receptor here comes from a human donor in good health. Some libraries in this study had Jurkat cell RNA spiked in.

The rearrangement links TRBV27 to TRBJ1-5, with D perhaps matching TRBD1 (6 bases). CDR1 and CDR2 (germline): MNHEY, SMNVEV (reference sequence). There are 14 residues in the CDR3. V gave up 5 bases and J gave up 7 bases, with 15 bases separating them. The CDR3, as DNA: TGTGCCAGCAGTCCAACGGGGGCGCGGCAGCCCCAGCATTTT. It translates to CASSPTGARQPQHF.

Details on this clonotype: Since no conserved phenylalanine or tryptophan closes the CDR3, a read error is the likely cause. This sequence joins TRBV28 and TRBJ1-1; D gene ambiguous. The germline V gene encodes CDR1 MDHEN and CDR2 SYDVKM. This CDR3 contains 13 residues. V lost 6 bases to trimming and J lost 0 bases, with 8 bases between them. For the CDR3, the DNA is TGTGCCAGCAGCACAAGGCTGAACACTGAAGCTTTCTAT. This encodes CASSTRLNTEAFY.